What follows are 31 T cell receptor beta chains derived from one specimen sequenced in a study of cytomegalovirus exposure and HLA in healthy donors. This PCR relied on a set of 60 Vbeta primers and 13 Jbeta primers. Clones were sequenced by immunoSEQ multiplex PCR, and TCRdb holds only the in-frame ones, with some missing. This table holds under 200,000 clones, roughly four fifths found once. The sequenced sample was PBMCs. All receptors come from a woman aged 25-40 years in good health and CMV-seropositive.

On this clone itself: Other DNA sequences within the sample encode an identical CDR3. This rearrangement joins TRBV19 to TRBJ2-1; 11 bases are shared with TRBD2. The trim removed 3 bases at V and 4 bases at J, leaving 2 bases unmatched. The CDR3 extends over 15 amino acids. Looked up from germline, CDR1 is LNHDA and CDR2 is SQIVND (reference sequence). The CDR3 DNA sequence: TGTGCCAGTAGTATCGGGACTAGCGGTTACAATGAGCAGTTCTTC. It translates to CASSIGTSGYNEQFF.

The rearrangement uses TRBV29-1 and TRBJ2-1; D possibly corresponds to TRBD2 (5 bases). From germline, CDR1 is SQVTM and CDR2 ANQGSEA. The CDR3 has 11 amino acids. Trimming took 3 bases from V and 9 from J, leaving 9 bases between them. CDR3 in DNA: TGCAGCGTTGATTCGAGCGGTGAGCAGTTCTTC. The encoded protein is CSVDSSGEQFF.

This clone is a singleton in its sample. The CDR3 DNA follows: TGTGCCTGGACCCACCTGACAGGGGGCTTAGCTTTCTTT. It encodes CAWTHLTGGLAFF. The gene calls are TRBV30 and TRBJ1-1, with TRBD1 matching 10 bases. The ends lost 4 bases at V and 10 bases at J; junction bases unmatched: 9. This CDR3 has 13 residues. Looked up from germline, CDR1 is GTSNPN and CDR2 is SVGIG (reference sequence).

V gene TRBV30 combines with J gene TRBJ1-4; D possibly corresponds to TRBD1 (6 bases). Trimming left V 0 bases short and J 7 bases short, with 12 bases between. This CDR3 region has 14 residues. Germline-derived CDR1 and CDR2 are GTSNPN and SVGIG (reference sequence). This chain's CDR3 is CAWSVGGGGEKLFF. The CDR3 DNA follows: TGTGCCTGGAGTGTAGGGGGGGGCGGTGAAAAACTGTTTTTT. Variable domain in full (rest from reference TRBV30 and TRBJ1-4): SQTIHQWPATLVQPVGSPLSLECTVEGTSNPNLYWYRQAAGRGLQLLFYSVGIGQISSEVPQNLSASRPQDRQFILSSKKLLLSDSGFYLCAWSVGGGGEKLFFGSGTQLSVL.

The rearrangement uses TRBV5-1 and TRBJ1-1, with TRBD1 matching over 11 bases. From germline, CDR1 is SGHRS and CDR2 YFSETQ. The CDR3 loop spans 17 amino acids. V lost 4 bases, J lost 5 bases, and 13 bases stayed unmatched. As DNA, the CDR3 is TGCGCCAGCAGCCCAGGACAGGGGGCGCAAACGTGGACTGAAGCTTTCTTT. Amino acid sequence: CASSPGQGAQTWTEAFF.

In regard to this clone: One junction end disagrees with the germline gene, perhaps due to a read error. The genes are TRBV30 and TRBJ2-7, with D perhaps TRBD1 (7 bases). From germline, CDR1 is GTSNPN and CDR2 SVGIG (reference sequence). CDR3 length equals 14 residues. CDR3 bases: TGTGCCGGGAGGCCCCAGGGGGGATACTACGAGCAGTACTTC. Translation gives CAGRPQGGYYEQYF.

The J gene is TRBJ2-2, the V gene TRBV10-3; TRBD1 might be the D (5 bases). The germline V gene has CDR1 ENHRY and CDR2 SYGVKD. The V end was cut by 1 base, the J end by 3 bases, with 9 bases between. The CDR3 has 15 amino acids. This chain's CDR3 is CAISEFGRDTGELFF. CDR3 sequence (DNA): TGTGCCATCAGTGAGTTTGGCAGGGACACCGGGGAGCTGTTTTTT.

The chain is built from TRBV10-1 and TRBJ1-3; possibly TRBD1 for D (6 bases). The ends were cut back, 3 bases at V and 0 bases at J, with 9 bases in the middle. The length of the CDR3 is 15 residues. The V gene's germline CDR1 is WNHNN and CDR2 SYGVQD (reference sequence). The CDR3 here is CASSDGTLSGNTIYF. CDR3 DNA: TGCGCCAGCAGTGACGGGACACTCTCTGGAAACACCATATATTTT.

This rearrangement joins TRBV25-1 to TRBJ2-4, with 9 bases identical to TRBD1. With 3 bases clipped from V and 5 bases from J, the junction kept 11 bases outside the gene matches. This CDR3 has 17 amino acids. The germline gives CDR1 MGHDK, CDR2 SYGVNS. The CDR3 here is CASSDHRGHSPENIQYF. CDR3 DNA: TGTGCCAGCAGTGATCACAGGGGGCACTCTCCGGAAAACATTCAGTACTTC.

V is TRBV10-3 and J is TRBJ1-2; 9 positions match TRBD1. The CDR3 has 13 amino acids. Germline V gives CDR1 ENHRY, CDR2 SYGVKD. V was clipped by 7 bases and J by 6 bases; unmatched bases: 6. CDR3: CAIMGDRENGYTF. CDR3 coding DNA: TGTGCCATCATGGGGGACAGGGAGAATGGCTACACCTTC.

CDR3 sequence (DNA): TGCGCCAGCAGCCAAGATTTTGGGACAGGGTTTCAGCCCCAGCATTTT. The encoded protein is CASSQDFGTGFQPQHF. J is TRBJ1-5 and V is TRBV4-3; 9 bases agree with TRBD1. In germline, CDR1 is LGHNA, CDR2 YSLEER. Losses at the gene ends were 0 bases for V and 6 bases for J; bases not matched to a gene: 6. This CDR3 has 16 residues.

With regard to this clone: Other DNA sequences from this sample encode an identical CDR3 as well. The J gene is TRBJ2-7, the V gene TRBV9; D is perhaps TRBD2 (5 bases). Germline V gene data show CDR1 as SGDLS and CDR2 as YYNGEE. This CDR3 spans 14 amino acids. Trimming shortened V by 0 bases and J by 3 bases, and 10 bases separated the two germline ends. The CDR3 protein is CASSVALADYEQYF. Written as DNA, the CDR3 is TGTGCCAGCAGCGTAGCTCTAGCCGACTACGAGCAGTACTTC.

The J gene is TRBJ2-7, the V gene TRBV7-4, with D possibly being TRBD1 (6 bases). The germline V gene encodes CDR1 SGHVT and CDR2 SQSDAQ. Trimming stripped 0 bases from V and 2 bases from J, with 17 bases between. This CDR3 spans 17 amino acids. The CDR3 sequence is CASSLAGRGPDPYEQYF. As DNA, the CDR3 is TGTGCCAGCAGCTTAGCCGGCAGGGGCCCTGATCCCTACGAGCAGTACTTC.

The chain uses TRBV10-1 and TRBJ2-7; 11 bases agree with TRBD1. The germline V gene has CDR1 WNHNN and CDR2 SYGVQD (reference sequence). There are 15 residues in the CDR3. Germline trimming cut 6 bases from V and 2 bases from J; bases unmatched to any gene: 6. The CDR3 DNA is TGCGCCAGCAGCGGACCGGGACAGGGGGCCTACGAGCAGTACTTC. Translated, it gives CASSGPGQGAYEQYF.

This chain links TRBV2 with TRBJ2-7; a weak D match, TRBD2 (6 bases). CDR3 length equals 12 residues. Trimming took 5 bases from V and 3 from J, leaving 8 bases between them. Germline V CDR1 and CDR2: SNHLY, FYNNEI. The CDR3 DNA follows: TGTGCCAGCAGTCCCGGGGGCTACGAGCAGTACTTC. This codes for CASSPGGYEQYF.

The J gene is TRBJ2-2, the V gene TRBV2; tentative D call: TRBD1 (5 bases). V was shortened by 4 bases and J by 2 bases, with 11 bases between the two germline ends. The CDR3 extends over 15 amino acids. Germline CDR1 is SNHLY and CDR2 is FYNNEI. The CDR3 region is CASSGQGFNTGELFF. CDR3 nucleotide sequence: TGTGCCAGCAGTGGGCAGGGCTTTAACACCGGGGAGCTGTTTTTT.

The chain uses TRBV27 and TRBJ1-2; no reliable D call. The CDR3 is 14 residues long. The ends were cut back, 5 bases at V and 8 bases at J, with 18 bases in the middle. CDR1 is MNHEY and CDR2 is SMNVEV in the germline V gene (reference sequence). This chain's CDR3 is CASSRDLASLGYTF. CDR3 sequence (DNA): TGTGCCAGCAGTAGAGACCTAGCAAGCCTAGGCTACACCTTC.

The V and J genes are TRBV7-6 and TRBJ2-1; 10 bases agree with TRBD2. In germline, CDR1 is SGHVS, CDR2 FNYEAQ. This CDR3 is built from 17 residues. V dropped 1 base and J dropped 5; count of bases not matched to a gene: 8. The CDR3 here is CASSLGSGGSRNNEQFF. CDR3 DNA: TGTGCCAGCAGCTTAGGTAGCGGGGGGTCCCGAAACAATGAGCAGTTCTTC.

The chain's CDR3 is CAWTGLAGVGTQYF. CDR3 in DNA: TGTGCCTGGACGGGACTAGCGGGAGTTGGGACCCAGTACTTC. The V and J genes are TRBV30 and TRBJ2-5; TRBD2 matches 14 bases. Germline V gene sequence: CDR1 GTSNPN, CDR2 SVGIG (reference sequence). The ends lost 4 bases at V and 7 bases at J; junction bases unmatched: 5. The CDR3 is 14 residues long.

The chain's CDR3 is CASSQDPGGSYEQYF. In DNA, the CDR3 is TGTGCCAGCAGCCAAGACCCAGGGGGGTCCTACGAGCAGTACTTC. The chain employs TRBV4-2 and TRBJ2-7, with D possibly matching TRBD1 (7 bases). V was pared by 0 bases and J by 1 base, with 10 bases between. Germline values: CDR1 LGHNA, CDR2 YNFKEQ. The CDR3 runs 15 residues.

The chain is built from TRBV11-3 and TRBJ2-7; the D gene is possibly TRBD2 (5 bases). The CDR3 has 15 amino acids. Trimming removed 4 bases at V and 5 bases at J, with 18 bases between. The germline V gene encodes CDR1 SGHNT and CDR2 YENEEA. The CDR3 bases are TGTGCCAGCAGCTACGACTCGGCTAGCTCGAACGAGCAGTACTTC. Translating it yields CASSYDSASSNEQYF.

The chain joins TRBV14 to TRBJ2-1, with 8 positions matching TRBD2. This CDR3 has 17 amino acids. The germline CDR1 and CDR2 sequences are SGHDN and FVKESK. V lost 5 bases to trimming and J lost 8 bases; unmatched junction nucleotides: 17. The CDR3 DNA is TGTGCCAGCAGCTATACTCGGCAAGCGGGAGACTGGCATGAGCAGTTCTTC. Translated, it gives CASSYTRQAGDWHEQFF.

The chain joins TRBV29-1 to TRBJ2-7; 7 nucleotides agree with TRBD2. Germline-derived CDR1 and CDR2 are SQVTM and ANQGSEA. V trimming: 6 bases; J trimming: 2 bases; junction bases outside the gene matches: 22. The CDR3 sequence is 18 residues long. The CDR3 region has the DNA TGCAGCGTAATGGACGTCGAAAGACTAGCTCGGCCGCCCTACGAGCAGTACTTC. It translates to CSVMDVERLARPPYEQYF.

CDR3 nucleotide sequence: TGCGCCAGCAGCCAAGAAGATAACAGGGGTTACGAGCAGTACTTC. Amino acid sequence: CASSQEDNRGYEQYF. V usage is TRBV4-3 and J usage is TRBJ2-7, with 7 positions matching TRBD1. V was pared by 0 bases and J by 4 bases, with 6 bases of the junction left unmatched. Germline loops: CDR1 LGHNA, CDR2 YSLEER. The CDR3 has 15 residues.

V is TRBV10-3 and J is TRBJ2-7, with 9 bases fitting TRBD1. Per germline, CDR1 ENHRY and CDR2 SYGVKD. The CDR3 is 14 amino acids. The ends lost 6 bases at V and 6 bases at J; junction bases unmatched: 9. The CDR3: CAISPTGTGTEQYF. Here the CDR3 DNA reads TGTGCCATCAGCCCAACCGGGACAGGGACCGAGCAGTACTTC.

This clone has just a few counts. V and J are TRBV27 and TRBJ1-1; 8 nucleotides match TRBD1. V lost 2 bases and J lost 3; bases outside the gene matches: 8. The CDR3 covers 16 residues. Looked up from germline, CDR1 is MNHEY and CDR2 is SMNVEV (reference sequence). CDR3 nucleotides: TGTGCCAGCAGTTTAGGGAGTTCAGGGGGCCACACTGAAGCTTTCTTT. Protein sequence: CASSLGSSGGHTEAFF.

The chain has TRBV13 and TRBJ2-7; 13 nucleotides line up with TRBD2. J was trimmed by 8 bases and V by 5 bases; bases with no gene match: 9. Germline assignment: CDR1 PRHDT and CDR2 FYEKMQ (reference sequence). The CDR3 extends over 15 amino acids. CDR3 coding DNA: TGTGCCAGCAGCGTTGGACTAGCGGGGGACTCTCAGCAGTACTTC. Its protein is CASSVGLAGDSQQYF.

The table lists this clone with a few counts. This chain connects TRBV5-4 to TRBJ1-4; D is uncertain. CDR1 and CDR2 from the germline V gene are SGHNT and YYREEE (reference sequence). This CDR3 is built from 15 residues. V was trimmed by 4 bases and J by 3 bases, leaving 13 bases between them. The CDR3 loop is CASSRDSGPNEKLFF. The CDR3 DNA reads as TGTGCCAGCAGCCGGGATTCAGGACCTAATGAAAAACTGTTTTTT.

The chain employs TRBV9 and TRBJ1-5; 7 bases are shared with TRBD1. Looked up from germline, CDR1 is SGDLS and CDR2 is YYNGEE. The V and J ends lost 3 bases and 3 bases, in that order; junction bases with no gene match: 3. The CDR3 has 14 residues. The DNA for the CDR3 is TGTGCCAGCAGCGGGGGACAGCTCAATCAGCCCCAGCATTTT. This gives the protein CASSGGQLNQPQHF.

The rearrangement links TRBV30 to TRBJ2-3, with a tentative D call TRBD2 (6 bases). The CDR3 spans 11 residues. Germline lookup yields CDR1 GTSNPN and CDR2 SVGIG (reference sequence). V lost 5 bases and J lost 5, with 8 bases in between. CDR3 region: CAWAAGDTQYF. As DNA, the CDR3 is TGTGCCTGGGCAGCGGGAGATACGCAGTATTTT.

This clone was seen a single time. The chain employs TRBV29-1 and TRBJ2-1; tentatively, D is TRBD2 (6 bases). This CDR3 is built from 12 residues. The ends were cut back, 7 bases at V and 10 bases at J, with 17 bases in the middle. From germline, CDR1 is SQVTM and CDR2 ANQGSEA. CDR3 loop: CSGVLGAGEQFF. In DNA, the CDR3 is TGCAGCGGCGTTCTAGGGGCGGGAGAGCAGTTCTTC.